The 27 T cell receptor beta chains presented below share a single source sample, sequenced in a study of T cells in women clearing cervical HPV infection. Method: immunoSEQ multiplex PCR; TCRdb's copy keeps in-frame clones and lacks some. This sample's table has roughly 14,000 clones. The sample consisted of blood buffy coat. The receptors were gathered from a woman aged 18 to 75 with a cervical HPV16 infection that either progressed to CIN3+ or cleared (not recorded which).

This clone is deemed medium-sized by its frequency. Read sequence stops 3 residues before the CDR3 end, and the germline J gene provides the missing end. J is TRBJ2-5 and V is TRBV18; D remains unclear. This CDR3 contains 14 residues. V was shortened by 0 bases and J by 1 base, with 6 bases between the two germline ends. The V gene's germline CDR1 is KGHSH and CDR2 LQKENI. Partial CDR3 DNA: TGTGCCAGCTCACCACCGGGCCTCCAAGAGACC. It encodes CASSPPGLQET. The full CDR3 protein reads CASSPPGLQETQYF.

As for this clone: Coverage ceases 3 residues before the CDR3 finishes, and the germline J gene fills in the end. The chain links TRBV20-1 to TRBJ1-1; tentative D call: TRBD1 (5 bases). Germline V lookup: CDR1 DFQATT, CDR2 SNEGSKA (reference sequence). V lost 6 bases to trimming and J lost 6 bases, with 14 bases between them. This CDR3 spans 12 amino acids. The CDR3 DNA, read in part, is TGCAGTGCGATCAGGGTTCGCTCTGAA. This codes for CSAIRVRSE. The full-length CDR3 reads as CSAIRVRSEAFF.

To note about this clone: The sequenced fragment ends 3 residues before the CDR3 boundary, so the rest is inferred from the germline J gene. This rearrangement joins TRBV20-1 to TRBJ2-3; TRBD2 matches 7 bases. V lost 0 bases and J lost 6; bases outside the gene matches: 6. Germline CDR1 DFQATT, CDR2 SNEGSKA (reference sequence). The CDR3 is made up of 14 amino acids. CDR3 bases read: TGCAGTGCTAGAGACAGCGGGGTAATGGATACG. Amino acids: CSARDSGVMDT. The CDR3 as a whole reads CSARDSGVMDTQYF.

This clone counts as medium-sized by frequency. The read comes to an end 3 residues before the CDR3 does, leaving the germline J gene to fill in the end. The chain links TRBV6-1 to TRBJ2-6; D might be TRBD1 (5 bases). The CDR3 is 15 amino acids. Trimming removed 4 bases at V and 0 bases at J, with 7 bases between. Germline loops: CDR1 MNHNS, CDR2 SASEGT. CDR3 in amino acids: CASSADSSGANVLTF. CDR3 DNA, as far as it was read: TGTGCCAGCAGTGCAGACAGCTCTGGGGCCAACGTC.

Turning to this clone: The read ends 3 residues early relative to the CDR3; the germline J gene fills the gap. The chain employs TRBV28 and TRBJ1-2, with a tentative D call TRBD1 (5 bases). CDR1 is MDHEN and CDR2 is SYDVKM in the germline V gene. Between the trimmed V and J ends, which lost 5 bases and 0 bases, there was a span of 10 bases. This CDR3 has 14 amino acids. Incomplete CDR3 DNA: TGTGCCAGCAGTCCGGGGGTAGCTAACTATGGC. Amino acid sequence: CASSPGVANYG. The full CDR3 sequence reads CASSPGVANYGYTF.

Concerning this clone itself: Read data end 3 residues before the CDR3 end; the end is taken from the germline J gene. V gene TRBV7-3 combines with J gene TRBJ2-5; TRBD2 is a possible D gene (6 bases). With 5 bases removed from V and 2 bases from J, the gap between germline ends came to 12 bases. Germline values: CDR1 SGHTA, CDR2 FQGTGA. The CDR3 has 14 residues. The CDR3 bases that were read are TGTGCCAGCAGCCAAGTGGGGGGTCAAGAGACC. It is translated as CASSQVGGQET. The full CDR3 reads CASSQVGGQETQYF.

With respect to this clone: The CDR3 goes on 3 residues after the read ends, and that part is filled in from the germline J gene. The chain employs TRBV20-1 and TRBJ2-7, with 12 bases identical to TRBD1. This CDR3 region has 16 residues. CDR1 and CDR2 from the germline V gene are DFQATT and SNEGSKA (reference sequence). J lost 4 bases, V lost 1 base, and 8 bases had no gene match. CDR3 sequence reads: CSARAPGQGALYEQYF. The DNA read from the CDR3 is TGCAGTGCTAGAGCCCCGGGACAGGGGGCGCTTTACGAG.

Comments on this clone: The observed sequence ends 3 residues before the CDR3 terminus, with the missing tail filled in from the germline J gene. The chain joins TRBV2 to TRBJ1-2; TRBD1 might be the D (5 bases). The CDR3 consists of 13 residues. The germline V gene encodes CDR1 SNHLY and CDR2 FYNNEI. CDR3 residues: CASREYQGNTYTF. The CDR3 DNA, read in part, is TGTGCCAGCAGGGAGTACCAGGGAAATACC.

The covered CDR3 bases are TGTGCCAGTAGTACCACCGGGACAGGGAAACGATCACCA. Its protein is CASSTTGTGKRSP. The whole CDR3 protein is CASSTTGTGKRSPLFF. The chain has TRBV19 and TRBJ1-4; 9 positions agree with TRBD1. The read ends 3 residues before the CDR3 terminus; that terminus is restored from the germline J gene. Germline V gene data show CDR1 as LNHDA and CDR2 as SQIVND (reference sequence). CDR3 length equals 16 residues. Full variable domain (remainder filled in from reference TRBV19 and TRBJ1-4): DGGITQSPKYLFRKEGQNVTLSCEQNLNHDAMYWYRQDPGQGLRLIYYSQIVNDFQKGDIAEGYSVSREKKESFPLTVTSAQKNPTAFYLCASSTTGTGKRSPLFFGSGTQLSVL.

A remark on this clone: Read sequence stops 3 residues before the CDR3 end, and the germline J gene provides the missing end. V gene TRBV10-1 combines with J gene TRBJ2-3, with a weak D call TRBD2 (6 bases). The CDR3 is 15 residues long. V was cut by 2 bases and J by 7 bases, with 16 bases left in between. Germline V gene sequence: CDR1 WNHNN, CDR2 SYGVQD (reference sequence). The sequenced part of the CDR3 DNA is TGCGCCAGCAGTGAGGCGACTAGGGCCGAGAATACG. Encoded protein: CASSEATRAENT. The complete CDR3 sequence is CASSEATRAENTQYF.

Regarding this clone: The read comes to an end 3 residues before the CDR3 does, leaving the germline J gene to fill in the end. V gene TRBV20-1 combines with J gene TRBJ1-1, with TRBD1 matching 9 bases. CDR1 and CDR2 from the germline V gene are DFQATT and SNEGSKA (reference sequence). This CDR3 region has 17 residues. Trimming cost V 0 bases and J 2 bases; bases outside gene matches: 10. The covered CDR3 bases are TGCAGTGCTAGAGATGCCGTGGGGACAGGGAAAAACACTGAA. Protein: CSARDAVGTGKNTE. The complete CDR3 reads CSARDAVGTGKNTEAFF.

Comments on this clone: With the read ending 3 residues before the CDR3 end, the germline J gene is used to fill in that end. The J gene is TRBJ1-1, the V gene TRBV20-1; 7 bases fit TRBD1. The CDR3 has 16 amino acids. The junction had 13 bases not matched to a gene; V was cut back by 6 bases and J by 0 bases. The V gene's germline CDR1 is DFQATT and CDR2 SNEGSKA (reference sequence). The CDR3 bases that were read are TGCAGTGCCAGCGTCGAGGGACAGCCCCTGAACACTGAA. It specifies CSASVEGQPLNTE. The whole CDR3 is CSASVEGQPLNTEAFF.

The CDR3 bases that were read are TGTGCCAGCACTCCCCACGACAGGCCTAACTATGGC. Residues: CASTPHDRPNYG. The whole CDR3 sequence reads CASTPHDRPNYGYTF. The V call is TRBV7-9, the J call TRBJ1-2; TRBD1 might be the D (6 bases). The read comes to an end 3 residues before the CDR3 does, leaving the germline J gene to fill in the end. Germline V CDR1 and CDR2: SEHNR, FQNEAQ (reference sequence). The germline V and J ends were trimmed by 7 bases and 0 bases, with 15 bases remaining between them. CDR3 length equals 15 residues. The whole variable domain, remainder taken from reference TRBV7-9 and TRBJ1-2, is DTGVSQNPRHKITKRGQNVTFRCDPISEHNRLYWYRQTLGQGPEFLTYFQNEAQLEKSRLLSDRFSAERPKGSFSTLEIQRTEQGDSAMYLCASTPHDRPNYGYTFGSGTRLTVV.

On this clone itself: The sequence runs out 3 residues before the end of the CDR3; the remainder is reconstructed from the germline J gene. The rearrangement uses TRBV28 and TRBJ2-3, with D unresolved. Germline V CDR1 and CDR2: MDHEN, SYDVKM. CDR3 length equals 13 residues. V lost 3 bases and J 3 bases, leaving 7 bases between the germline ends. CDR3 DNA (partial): TGTGCCAGCAGTTTGTTAGGGACAGATACG. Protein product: CASSLLGTDT. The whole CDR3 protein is CASSLLGTDTQYF. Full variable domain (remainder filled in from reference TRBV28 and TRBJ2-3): DVKVTQSSRYLVKRTGEKVFLECVQDMDHENMFWYRQDPGLGLRLIYFSYDVKMKEKGDIPEGYSVSREKKERFSLILESASTNQTSMYLCASSLLGTDTQYFGPGTRLTVL.

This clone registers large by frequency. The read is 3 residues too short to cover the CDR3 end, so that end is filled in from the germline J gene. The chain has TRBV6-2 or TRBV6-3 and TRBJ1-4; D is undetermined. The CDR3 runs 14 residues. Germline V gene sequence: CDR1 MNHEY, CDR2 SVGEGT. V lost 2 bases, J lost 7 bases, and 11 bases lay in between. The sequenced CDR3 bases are TGTGCCAGCAGTTACGGCCGAAGTCGTGAAAAA. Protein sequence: CASSYGRSREK. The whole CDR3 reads CASSYGRSREKLFF.

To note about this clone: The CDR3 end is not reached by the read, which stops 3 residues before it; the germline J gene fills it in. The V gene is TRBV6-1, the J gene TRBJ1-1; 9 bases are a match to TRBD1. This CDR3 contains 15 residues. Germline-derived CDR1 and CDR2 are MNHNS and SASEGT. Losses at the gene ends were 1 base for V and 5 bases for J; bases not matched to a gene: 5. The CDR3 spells CASSEGTGVMTEAFF. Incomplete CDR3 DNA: TGTGCCAGCAGTGAAGGGACAGGGGTAATGACTGAA.

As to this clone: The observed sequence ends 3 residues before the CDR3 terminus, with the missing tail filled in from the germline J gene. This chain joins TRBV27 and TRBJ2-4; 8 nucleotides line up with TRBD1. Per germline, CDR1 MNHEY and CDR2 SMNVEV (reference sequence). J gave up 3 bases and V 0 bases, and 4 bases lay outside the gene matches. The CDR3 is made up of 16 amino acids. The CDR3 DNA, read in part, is TGTGCCAGCAGTTTATCCTCCGGGACAGGCAAAAACATT. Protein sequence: CASSLSSGTGKNI. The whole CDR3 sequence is CASSLSSGTGKNIQYF.

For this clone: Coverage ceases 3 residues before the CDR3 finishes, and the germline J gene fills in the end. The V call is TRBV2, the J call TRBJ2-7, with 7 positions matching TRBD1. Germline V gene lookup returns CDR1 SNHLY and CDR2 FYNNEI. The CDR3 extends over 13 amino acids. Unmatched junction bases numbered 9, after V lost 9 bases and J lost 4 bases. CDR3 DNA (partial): TGTGCCAGTTGTTCGACAGGGCGGTACGAG. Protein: CASCSTGRYE. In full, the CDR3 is CASCSTGRYEQYF.

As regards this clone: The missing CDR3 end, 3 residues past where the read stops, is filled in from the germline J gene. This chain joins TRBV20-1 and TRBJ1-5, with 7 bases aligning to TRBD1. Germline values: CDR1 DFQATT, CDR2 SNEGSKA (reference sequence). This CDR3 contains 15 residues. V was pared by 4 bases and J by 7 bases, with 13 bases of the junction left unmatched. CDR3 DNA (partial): TGCAGTGCTACCGACAGGGCGAAGACTCACCAGCCC. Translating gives CSATDRAKTHQP. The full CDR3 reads CSATDRAKTHQPQHF.

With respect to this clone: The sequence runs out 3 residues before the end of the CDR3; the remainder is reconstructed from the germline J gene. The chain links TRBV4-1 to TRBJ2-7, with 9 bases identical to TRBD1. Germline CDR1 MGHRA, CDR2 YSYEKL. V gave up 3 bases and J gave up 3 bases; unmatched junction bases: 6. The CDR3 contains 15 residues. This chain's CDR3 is CASSQTDRGYYEQYF. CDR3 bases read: TGCGCCAGCAGCCAGACGGACAGGGGATACTACGAG.

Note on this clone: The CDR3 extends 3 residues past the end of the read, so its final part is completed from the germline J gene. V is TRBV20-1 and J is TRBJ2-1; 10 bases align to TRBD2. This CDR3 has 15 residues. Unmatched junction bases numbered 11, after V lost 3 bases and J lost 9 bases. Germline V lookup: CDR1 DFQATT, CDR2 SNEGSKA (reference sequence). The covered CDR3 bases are TGCAGTGCTAGCAGCGGGAGGGCCAAGTTACGTGAG. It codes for CSASSGRAKLRE. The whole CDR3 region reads CSASSGRAKLREQFF.

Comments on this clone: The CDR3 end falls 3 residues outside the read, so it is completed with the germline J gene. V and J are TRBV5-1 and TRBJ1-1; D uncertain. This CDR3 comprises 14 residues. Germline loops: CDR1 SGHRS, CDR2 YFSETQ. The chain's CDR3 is CASSLAGSGWEAFF. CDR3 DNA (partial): TGCGCCAGCAGCTTGGCCGGATCGGGTTGGGAA.

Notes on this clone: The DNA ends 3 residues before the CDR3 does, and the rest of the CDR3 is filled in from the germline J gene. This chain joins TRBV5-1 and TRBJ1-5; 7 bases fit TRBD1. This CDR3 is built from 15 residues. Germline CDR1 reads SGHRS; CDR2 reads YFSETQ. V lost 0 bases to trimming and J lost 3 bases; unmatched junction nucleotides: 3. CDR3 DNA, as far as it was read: TGCGCCAGCAGCTTGGGGGACAGTTACAATCAGCCC. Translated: CASSLGDSYNQP. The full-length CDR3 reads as CASSLGDSYNQPQHF.

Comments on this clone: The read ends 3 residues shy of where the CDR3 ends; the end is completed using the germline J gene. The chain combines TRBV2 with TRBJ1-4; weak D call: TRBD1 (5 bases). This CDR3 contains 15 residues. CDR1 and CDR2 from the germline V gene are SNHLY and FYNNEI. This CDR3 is CASSVLSSGANVLFF. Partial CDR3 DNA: TGTGCCAGCAGTGTACTTAGCTCTGGGGCCAACGTA.

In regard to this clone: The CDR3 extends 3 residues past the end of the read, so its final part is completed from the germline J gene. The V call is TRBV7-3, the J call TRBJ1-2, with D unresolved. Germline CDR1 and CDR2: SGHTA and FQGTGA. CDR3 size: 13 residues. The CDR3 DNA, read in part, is TGTGCCAGCAGAGATAATGGAGACAATGAC. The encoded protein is CASRDNGDND. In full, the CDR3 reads CASRDNGDNDYTF.

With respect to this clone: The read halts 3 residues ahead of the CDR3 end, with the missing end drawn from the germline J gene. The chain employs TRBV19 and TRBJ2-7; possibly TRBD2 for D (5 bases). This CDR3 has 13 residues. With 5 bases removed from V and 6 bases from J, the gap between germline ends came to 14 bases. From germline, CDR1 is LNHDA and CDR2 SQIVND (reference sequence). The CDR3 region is CASSGGPRGEQYF. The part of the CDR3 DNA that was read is TGTGCCAGTAGTGGCGGGCCGAGAGGCGAG.

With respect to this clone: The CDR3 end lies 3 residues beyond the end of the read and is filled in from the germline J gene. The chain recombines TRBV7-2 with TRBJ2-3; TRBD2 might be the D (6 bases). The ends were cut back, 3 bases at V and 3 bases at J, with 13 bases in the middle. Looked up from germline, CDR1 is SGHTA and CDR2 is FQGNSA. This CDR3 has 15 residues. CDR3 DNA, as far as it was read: TGTGCCAGCAGCTTGGCGGGGTGGAGTACAGATACG. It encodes CASSLAGWSTDT. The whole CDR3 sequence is CASSLAGWSTDTQYF.